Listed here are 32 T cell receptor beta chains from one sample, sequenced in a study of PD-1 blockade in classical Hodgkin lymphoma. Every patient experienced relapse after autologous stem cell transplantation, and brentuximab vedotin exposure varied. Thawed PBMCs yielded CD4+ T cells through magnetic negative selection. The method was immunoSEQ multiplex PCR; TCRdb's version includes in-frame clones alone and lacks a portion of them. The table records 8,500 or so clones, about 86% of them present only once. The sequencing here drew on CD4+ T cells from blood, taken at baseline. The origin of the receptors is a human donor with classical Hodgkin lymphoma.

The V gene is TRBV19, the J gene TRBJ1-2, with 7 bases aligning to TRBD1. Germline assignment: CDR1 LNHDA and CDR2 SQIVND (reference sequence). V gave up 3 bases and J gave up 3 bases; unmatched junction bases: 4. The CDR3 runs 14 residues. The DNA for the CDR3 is TGTGCCAGTAGTATCCGAGACAGGGACTATGGCTACACCTTC. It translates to CASSIRDRDYGYTF.

The CDR3 here is CASSMGLAGGPPSYEQYF. The CDR3 DNA follows: TGCGCCAGCAGTATGGGGCTAGCGGGAGGACCCCCTTCCTACGAGCAGTACTTC. The V and J genes are TRBV23-1 and TRBJ2-7, with TRBD2 matching over 11 bases. TRBV23-1 is placed among ORFs of uncertain function. The CDR3 is 18 residues long. Trimming at V came to 5 bases and at J to 1 base, leaving 13 bases not matched to a gene.

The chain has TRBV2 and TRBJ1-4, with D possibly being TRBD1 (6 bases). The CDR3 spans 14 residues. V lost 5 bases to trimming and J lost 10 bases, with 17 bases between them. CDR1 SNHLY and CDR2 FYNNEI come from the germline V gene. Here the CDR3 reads CASSSRGRAGKLFF. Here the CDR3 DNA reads TGTGCCAGCAGTTCCAGGGGACGAGCCGGAAAACTGTTTTTT.

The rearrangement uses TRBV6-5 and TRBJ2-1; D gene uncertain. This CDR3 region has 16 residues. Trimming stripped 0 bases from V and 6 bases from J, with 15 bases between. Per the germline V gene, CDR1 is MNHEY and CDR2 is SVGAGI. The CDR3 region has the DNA TGTGCCAGCAGTTACTCTGGCGGAGTGGGTTCCAATGAGCAGTTCTTC. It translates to CASSYSGGVGSNEQFF.

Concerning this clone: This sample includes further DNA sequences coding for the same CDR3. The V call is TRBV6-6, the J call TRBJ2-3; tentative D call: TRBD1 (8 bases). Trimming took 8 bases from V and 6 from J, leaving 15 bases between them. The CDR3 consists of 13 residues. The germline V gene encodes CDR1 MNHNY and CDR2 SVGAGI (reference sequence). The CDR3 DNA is TGTGCCAGCCTCACAGGGGGGGCCGATACGCAGTATTTT. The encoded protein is CASLTGGADTQYF.

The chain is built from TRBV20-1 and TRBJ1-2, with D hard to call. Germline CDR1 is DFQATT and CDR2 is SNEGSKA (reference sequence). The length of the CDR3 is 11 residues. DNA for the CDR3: TGCAGCAAGCCTGGGAACTATGGCTACACCTTC. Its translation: CSKPGNYGYTF.

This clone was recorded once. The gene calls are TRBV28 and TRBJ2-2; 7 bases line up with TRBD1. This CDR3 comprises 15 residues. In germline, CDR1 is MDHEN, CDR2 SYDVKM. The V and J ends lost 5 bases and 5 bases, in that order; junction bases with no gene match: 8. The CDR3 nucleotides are TGTGCCAGCAGTACGACAGGGACATGGACCGGGGAGCTGTTTTTT. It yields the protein CASSTTGTWTGELFF.

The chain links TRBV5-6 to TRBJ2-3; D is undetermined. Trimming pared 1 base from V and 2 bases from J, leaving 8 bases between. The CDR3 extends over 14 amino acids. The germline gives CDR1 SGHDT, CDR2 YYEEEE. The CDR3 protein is CASSLMTSTDTQYF. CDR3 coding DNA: TGTGCCAGCAGCTTGATGACCTCCACAGATACGCAGTATTTT.

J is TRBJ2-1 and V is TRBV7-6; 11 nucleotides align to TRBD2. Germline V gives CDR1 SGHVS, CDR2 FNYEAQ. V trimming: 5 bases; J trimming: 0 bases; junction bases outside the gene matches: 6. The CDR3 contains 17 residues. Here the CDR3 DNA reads TGTGCCAGCAGCGAGATAGCGGGAGGGGGCTCCTACAATGAGCAGTTCTTC. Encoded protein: CASSEIAGGGSYNEQFF.

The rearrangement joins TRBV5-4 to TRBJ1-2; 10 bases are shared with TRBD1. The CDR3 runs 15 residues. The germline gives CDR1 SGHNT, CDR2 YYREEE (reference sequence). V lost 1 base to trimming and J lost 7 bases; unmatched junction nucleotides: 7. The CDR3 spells CASSLKGTGVFGYTF. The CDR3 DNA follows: TGTGCCAGCAGCTTGAAGGGGACAGGGGTTTTTGGCTACACCTTC. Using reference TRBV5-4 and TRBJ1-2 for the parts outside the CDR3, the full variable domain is ETGVTQSPTHLIKTRGQQVTLRCSSQSGHNTVSWYQQALGQGPQFIFQYYREEENGRGNFPPRFSGLQFPNYSSELNVNALELDDSALYLCASSLKGTGVFGYTFGSGTRLTVV.

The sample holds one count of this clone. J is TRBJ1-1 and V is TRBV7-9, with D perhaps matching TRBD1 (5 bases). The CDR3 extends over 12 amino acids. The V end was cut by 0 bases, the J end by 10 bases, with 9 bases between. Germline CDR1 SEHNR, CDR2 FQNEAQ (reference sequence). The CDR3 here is CASSLAGVGAFF. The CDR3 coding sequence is TGTGCCAGCAGCTTAGCGGGGGTCGGAGCTTTCTTT.

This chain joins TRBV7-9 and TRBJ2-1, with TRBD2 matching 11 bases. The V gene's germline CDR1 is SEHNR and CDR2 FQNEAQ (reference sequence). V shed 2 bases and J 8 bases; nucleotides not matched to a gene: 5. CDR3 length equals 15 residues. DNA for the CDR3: TGTGCCAGCAGCTTAAGGCTAGCGGGAGGCTATGAGCAGTTCTTC. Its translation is CASSLRLAGGYEQFF.

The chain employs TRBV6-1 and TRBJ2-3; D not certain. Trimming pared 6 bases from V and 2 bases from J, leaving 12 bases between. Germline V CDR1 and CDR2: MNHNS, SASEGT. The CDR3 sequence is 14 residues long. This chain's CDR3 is CASSAVLSTDTQYF. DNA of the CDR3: TGTGCCAGCAGCGCCGTTTTATCCACAGATACGCAGTATTTT.

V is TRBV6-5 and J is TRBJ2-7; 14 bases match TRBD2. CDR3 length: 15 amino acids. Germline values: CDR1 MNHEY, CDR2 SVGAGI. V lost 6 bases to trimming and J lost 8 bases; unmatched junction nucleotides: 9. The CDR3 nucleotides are TGTGCCAGCAGGCCACCGGGACTAGCGGGAGCACAGCAGTACTTC. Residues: CASRPPGLAGAQQYF.

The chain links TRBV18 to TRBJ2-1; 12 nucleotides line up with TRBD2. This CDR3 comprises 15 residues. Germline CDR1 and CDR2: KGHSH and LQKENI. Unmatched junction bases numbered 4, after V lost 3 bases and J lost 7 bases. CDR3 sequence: CASSPRTSGMNEQFF. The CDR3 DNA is TGTGCCAGCTCACCTCGGACTAGCGGGATGAATGAGCAGTTCTTC.

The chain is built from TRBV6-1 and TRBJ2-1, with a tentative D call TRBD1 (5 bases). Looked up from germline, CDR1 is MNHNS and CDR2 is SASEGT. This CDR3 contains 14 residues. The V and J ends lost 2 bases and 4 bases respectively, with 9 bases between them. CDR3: CASSEWTYYNEQFF. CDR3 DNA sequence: TGTGCCAGCAGTGAATGGACATATTACAATGAGCAGTTCTTC.

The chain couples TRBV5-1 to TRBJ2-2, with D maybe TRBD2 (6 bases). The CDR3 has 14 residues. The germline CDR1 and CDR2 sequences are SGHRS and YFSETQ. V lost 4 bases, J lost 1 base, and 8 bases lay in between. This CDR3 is CASSISGNTGELFF. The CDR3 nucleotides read TGCGCCAGCAGCATTAGCGGGAACACCGGGGAGCTGTTTTTT.

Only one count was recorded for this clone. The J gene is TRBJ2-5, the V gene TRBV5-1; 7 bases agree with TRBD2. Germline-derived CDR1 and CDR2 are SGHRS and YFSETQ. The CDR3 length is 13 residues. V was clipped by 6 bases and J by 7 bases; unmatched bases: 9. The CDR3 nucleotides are TGCGCCAGCAAGTCTGTCGGGGGGATGACCCAGTACTTC. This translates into CASKSVGGMTQYF.

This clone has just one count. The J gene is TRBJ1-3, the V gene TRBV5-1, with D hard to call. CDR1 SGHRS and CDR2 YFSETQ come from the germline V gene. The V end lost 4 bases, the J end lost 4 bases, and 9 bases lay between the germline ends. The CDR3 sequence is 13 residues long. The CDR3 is CASSPTLGNTIYF. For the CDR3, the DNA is TGCGCCAGCAGCCCCACTCTGGGAAACACCATATATTTT.

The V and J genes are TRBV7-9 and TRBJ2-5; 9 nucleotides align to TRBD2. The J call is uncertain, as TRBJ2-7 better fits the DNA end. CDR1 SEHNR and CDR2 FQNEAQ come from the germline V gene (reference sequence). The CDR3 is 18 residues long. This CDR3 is CASSLVIGAGGPSYEQYF. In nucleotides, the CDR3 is TGTGCCAGCAGCTTAGTGATAGGAGCGGGAGGCCCCTCCTACGAGCAGTACTTC.

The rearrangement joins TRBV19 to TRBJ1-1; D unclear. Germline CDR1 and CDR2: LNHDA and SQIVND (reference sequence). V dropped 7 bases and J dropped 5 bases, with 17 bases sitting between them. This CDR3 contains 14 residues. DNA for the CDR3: TGTGCCAGTACCCTAAGCAGCCGGGATACTGAAGCTTTCTTT. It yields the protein CASTLSSRDTEAFF. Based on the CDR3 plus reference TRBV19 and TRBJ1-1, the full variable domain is DGGITQSPKYLFRKEGQNVTLSCEQNLNHDAMYWYRQDPGQGLRLIYYSQIVNDFQKGDIAEGYSVSREKKESFPLTVTSAQKNPTAFYLCASTLSSRDTEAFFGQGTRLTVV.

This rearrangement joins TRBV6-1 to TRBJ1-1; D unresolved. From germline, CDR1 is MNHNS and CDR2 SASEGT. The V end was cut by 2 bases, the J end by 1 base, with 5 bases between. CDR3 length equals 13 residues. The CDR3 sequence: CASSELWNTEAFF. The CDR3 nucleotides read TGTGCCAGCAGTGAACTATGGAACACTGAAGCTTTCTTT.

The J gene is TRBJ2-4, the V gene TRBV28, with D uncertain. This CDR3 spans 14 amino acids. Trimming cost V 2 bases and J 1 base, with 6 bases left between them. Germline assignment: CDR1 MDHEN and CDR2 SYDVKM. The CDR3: CASSLTGAKNIQYF. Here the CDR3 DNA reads TGTGCCAGCAGTTTAACGGGTGCCAAAAACATTCAGTACTTC.

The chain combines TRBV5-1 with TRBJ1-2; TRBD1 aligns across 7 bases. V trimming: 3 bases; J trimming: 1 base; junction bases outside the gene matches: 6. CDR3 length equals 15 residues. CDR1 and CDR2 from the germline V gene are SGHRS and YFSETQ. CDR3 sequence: CASSSGTAFNYGYTF. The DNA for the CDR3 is TGCGCCAGCAGCTCCGGGACAGCATTTAACTATGGCTACACCTTC. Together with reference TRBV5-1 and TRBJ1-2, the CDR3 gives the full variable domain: KAGVTQTPRYLIKTRGQQVTLSCSPISGHRSVSWYQQTPGQGLQFLFEYFSETQRNKGNFPGRFSGRQFSNSRSEMNVSTLELGDSALYLCASSSGTAFNYGYTFGSGTRLTVV.

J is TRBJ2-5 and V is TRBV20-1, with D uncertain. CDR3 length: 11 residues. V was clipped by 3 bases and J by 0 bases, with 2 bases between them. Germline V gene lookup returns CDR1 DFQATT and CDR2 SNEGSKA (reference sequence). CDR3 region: CSASHQETQYF. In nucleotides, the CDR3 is TGCAGTGCTAGCCACCAAGAGACCCAGTACTTC.

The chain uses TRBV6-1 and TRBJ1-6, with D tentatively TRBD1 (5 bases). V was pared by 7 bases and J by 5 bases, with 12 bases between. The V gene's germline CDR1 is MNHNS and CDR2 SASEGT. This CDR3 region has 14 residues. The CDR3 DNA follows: TGTGCCAGCAATCAGGGACCGCATAATTCACCCCTCCACTTT. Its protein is CASNQGPHNSPLHF.

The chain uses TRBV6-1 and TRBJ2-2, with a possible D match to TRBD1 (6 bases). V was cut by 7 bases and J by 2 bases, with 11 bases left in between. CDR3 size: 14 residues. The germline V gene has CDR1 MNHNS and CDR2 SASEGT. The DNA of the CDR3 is TGTGCCAGCAATCTCAGGGGAAACACCGGGGAGCTGTTTTTT. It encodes CASNLRGNTGELFF.

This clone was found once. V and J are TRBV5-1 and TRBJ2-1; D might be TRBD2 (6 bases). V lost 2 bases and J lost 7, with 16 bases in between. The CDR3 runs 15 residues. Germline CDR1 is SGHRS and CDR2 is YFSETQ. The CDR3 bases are TGCGCCAGCAGCTTCCGGGACTTAAAGGAGAATGAGCAGTTCTTC. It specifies CASSFRDLKENEQFF.

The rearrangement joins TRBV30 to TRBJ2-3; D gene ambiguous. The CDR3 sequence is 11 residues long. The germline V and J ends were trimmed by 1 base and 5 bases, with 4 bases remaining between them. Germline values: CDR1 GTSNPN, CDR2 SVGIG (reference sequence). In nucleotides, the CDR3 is TGTGCCTGGAGTGGTAGAGATACGCAGTATTTT. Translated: CAWSGRDTQYF.

CDR3 nucleotides: TGTGCCAGCAGCTCGGGACAGGGACGGGTCTACGAGCAGTACTTC. Translating gives CASSSGQGRVYEQYF. The V and J genes are TRBV5-5 and TRBJ2-7; TRBD1 aligns across 9 bases. The CDR3 has 15 amino acids. Germline-derived CDR1 and CDR2 are SGHKS and YYEKEE (reference sequence). The trim removed 3 bases at V and 3 bases at J, leaving 7 bases unmatched.

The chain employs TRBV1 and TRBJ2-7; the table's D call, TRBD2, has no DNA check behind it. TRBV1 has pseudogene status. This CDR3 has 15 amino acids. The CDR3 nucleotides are TGCACCAGCAGTCCTACTAGCGGGAGTATCTACGAGCAGTACTTC. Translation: CTSSPTSGSIYEQYF.

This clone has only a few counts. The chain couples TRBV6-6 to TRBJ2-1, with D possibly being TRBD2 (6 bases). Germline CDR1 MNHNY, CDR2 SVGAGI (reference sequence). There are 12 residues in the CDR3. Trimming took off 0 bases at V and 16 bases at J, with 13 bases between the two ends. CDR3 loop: CASSYSGTPPFF. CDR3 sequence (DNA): TGTGCCAGCAGTTACTCCGGGACTCCTCCATTCTTC.